This T cell receptor beta chain was documented in a study of CD8 T cells in Susac syndrome. V shed 3 bases and J shed 8 bases, with 16 bases lying between them. The CDR3 loop spans 13 amino acids. The V gene's germline CDR1 is SQVTM and CDR2 ANQGSEA. RNA was extracted with the RNeasy kit, and a quantity of about 0.45 to 1 ug was reverse transcribed using random hexamers. The CDR3 of TCR beta was amplified by immunoSEQ multiplex PCR across 54 Vbeta and 13 Jbeta. One entry per CDR3 protein, called by TCRdb with MiXCR from the immunoSEQ multiplex PCR reads. This table holds approximately 130,000 distinct CDR3 sequences, 94% found once. Sequencing of TCR beta, carried out with a high-throughput approach, was applied to CD8+ and CD4+ T cells from the blood. The CD8+ and CD4+ T cells were negatively isolated, with the TEMRA cells enriched by FACS.

The V call is TRBV29-1, the J call TRBJ2-5, with D possibly TRBD1 on 6 matching bases. Sequencing was carried out using CD4+ T cells from PBMCs. The source of this sequence is a human donor in good health. CDR3 bases: TGCAGCGTTGACGCACAGGGTAGTTACACCCAGTACTTC. Encoded protein: CSVDAQGSYTQYF.